Shown below are 5 T cell receptor beta chains from a single sample sequenced in a study of molecular identifiers for immune sequencing clone quantification. TCRdb re-analysed the PCR reads in MiXCR, keeping a single row per CDR3 protein. This sample has about 330,000 distinct CDR3 sequences, with 24% found just once. Sequencing input: naive CD8+ T cells from blood, with Jurkat cell RNA spiked in. Subset indicated: FACS-sorted CD8+CD4-CCR7+CD45RA+ naive T cells. These receptors all come from a human donor in good health. Some libraries in this study had Jurkat cell RNA spiked in.

Regarding this clonotype: A clone one base away is much larger, so this may be a read error. The chain employs TRBV7-8 and TRBJ2-7; 8 bases line up with TRBD1. CDR3 size: 14 residues. CDR1 SGHVS and CDR2 FQNEAQ come from the germline V gene. CDR3 amino acids: CASSLGQEYYKQYF. The DNA for the CDR3 is TGTGCCAGCAGCCTGGGACAGGAGTACTACAAGCAGTACTTC.

The chain joins TRBV20-1 to TRBJ2-7; no definite D call. The germline CDR1 and CDR2 sequences are DFQATT and SNEGSKA (reference sequence). This CDR3 has 14 residues. Deletions cut 0 bases from V and 3 bases from J, with 12 bases between. CDR3 amino acids: CSARDQDRNYEQYF. The DNA for the CDR3 is TGCAGTGCTAGAGATCAGGACCGAAACTACGAGCAGTACTTC.

The CDR3 loop reads CASSQITFQRAGELFF. CDR3 bases: TGCGCCAGCAGCCAAATAACCTTCCAAAGGGCCGGGGAGCTGTTTTTT. This rearrangement joins TRBV4-1 to TRBJ2-2; D gene uncertain. Trimming took 2 bases from V and 6 from J, leaving 16 bases between them. Germline assignment: CDR1 MGHRA and CDR2 YSYEKL. The CDR3 is 16 amino acids.

This clonotype was observed many times. The rearrangement uses TRBV19 and TRBJ2-7; TRBD1 is a possible D gene (6 bases). Germline CDR1 LNHDA, CDR2 SQIVND (reference sequence). The CDR3 spans 13 residues. Deletions cut 3 bases from V and 3 bases from J, with 9 bases between. CDR3 loop: CASSIGQNYEQYF. The DNA for the CDR3 is TGTGCCAGTAGTATTGGACAGAACTACGAGCAGTACTTC.

This clonotype was seen more than once but under ten times. The chain links TRBV5-6 to TRBJ1-2; 10 bases map to TRBD1. The V segment lost 7 bases and the J segment 7 bases; nucleotides outside the gene matches: 16. CDR1 SGHDT and CDR2 YYEEEE come from the germline V gene. The CDR3 spans 16 residues. Here the CDR3 DNA reads TGTGCCAGCCGCGCCTTACTGACAGGGGGCGTCGTTGGCTACACCTTC. This gives the protein CASRALLTGGVVGYTF.